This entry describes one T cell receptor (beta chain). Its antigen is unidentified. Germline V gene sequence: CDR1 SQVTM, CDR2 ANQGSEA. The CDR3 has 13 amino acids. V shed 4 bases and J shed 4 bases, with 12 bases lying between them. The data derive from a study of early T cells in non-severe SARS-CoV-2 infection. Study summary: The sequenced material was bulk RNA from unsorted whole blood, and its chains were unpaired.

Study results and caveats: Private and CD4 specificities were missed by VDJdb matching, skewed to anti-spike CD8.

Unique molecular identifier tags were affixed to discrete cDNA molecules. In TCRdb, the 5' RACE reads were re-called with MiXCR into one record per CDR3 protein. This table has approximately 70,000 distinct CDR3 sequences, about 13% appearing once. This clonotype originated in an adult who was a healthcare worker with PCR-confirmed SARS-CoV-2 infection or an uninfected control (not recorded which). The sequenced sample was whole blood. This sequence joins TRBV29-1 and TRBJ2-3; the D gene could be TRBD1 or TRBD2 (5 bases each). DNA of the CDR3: TGCAGCGTTGCGTCTCAGGGACCAGATACGCAGTATTTT. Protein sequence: CSVASQGPDTQYF.